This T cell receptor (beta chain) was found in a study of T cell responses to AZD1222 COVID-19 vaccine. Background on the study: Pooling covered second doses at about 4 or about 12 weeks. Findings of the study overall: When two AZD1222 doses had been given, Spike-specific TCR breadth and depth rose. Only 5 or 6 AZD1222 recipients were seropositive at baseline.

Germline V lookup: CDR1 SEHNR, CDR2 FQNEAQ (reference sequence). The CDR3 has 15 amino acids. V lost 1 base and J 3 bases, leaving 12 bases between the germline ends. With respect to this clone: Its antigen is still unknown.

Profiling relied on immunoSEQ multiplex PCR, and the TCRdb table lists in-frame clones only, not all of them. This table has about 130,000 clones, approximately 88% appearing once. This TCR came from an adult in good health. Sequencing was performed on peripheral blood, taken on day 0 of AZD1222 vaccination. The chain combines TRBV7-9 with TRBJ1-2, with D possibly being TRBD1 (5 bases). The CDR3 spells CASSLGQRFDYGYTF. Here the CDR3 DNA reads TGTGCCAGCAGCTTAGGACAGCGCTTTGACTATGGCTACACCTTC.